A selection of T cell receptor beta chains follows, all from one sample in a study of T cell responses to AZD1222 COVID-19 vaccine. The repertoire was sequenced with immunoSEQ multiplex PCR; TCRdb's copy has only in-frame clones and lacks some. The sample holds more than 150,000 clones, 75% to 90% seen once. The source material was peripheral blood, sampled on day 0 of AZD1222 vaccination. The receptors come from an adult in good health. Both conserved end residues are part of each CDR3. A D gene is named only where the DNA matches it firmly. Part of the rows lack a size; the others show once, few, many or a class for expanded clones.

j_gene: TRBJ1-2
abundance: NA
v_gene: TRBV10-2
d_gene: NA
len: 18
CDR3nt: TGCGCCAGCAGTGACCCAACCCCATCCGCGGACACCTCAAGGGGCTACACCTTC
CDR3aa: CASSDPTPSADTSRGYTF

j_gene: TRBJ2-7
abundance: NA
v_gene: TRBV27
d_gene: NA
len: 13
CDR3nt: TGTGCCAGCAGTCCCGCCCCTAGAGGCGAGCAGTACTTC
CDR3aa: CASSPAPRGEQYF

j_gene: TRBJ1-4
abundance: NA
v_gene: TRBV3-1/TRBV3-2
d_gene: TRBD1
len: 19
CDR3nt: TGTGCCAGCAGCCAAACGACAGGGGGTGGAAAAAGGACTAATGAAAAACTGTTTTTT
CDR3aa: CASSQTTGGGKRTNEKLFF

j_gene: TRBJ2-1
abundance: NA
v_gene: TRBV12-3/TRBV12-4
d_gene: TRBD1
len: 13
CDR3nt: TGTGCCAGCAGCTCGATACAGGGGGGTGAGCAGTTCTTC
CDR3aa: CASSSIQGGEQFF

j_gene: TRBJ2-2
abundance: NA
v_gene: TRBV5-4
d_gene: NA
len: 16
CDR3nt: TGTGCCAGCAGCTTTACGGTTACAAGGGACACCGGGGAGCTGTTTTTT
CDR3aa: CASSFTVTRDTGELFF

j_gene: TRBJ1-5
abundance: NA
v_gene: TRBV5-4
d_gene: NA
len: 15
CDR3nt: TGTGCCAGCAGCCCCGGTAGGGGGTTGGGGCAGCCCCAGCATTTT
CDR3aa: CASSPGRGLGQPQHF

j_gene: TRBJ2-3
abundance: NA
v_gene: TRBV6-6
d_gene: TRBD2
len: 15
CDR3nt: TGTGCCAGCAGGACGCCTAGCGGCTACACAGATACGCAGTATTTT
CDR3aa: CASRTPSGYTDTQYF

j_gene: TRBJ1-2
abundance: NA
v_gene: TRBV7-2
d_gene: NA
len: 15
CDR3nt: TGTGCCAGCAGCTTTAATCCAACCTTAGCCCGGGGCTACACCTTC
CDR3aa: CASSFNPTLARGYTF

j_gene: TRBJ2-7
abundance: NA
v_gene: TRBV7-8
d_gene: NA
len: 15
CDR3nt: TGTGCCAGCAGCTTCGTTAATTCCAGGGCGGACGAGCAGTACTTC
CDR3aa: CASSFVNSRADEQYF

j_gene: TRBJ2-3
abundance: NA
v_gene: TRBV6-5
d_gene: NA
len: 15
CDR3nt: TGTGCCAGCAGTTACAGGACAGTTAGCACAGATACGCAGTATTTT
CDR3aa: CASSYRTVSTDTQYF

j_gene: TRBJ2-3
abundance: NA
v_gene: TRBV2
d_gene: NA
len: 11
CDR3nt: TGTGCCAGCAGTGTGGGAGATACGCAGTATTTT
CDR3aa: CASSVGDTQYF

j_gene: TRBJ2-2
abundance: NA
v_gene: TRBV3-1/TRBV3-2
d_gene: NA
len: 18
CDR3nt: TGTGCCAGCAGCCAAGATCTGCTATGGGCCGCGAACACCGGGGAGCTGTTTTTT
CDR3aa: CASSQDLLWAANTGELFF

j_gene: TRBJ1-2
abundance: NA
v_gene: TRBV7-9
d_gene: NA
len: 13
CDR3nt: TGTGCCAGCAGCTCAAACAGGGTCCATGGCTACACCTTC
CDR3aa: CASSSNRVHGYTF

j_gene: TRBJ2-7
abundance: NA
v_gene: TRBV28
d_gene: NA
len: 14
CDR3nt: TGTGCCAGCAGTTTAGAGGTGGCTGCTAGCGAGCAGTACTTC
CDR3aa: CASSLEVAASEQYF

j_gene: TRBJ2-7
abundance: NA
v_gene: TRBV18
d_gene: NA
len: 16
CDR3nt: TGTGCCAGCTCACCACCCGCAGGGGAATCCCTCTACGAGCAGTACTTC
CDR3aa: CASSPPAGESLYEQYF

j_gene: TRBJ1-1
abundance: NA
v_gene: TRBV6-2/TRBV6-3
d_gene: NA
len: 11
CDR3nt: TGTGCCAGCAGTTACCCCGCGAGAGCTTTCTTT
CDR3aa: CASSYPARAFF

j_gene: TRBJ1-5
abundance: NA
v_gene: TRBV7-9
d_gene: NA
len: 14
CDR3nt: TGTGCCAGCAGCTTAGTCAGTAGCAATCAGCCCCAGCATTTT
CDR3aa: CASSLVSSNQPQHF

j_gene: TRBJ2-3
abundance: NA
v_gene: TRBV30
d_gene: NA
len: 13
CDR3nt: TGTGCCTGGACTCTCAGCAGCACAGATACGCAGTATTTT
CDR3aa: CAWTLSSTDTQYF

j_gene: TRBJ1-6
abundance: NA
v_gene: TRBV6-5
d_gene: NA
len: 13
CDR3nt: TGTGCCAGCAGTTCCTGGGGGGATTCACCCCTCCACTTT
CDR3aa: CASSSWGDSPLHF

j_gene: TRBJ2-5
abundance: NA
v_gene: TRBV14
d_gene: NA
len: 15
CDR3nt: TGTGCCAGCAGCCAAGTATCCGCCCTCCAAGAGACCCAGTACTTC
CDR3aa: CASSQVSALQETQYF

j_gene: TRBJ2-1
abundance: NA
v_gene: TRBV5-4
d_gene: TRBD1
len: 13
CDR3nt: TGTGCCAGCAGCTCCGGACAGGGCGGAGAGCAGTTCTTC
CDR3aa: CASSSGQGGEQFF

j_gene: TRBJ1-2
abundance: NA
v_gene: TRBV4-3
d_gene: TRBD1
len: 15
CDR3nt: TGCGCCAGCAGCCGAAAGCGGACAGGGGATGACGGCTACACCTTC
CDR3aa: CASSRKRTGDDGYTF

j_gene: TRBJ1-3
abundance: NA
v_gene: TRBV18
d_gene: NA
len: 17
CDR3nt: TGTGCCAGCTCACCGGAAACAGGGACTAGGGCTGGAAACACCATATATTTT
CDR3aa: CASSPETGTRAGNTIYF

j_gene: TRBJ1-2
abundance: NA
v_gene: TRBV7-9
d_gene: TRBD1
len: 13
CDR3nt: TGTGCCAGCAGCCCTGACAGGGCGGATGGCTACACCTTC
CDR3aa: CASSPDRADGYTF

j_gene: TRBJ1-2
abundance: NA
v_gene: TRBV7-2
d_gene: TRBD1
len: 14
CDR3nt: TGTGCCAGCAGCCAAACAGGGGGCGCCTATGGCTACACCTTC
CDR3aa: CASSQTGGAYGYTF

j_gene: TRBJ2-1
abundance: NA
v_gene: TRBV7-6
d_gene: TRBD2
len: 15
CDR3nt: TGTGCCAGCAGCTTGGCTAGCGGGATGTACAATGAGCAGTTCTTC
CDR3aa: CASSLASGMYNEQFF

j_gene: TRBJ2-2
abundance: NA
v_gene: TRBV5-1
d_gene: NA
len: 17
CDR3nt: TGCGCCAGCAGCTTGGTGGTGCAACCACAGAGCACCGGGGAGCTGTTTTTT
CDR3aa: CASSLVVQPQSTGELFF

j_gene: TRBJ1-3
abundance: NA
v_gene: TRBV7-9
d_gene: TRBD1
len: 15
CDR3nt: TGTGCCAGCAGCTTTAGACAGGGCATTGGAAACACCATATATTTT
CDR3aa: CASSFRQGIGNTIYF

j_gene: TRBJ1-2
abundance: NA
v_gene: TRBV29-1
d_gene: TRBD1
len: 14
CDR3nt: TGCAGCGTTGAAGATCAGCCAGGGGGCTCTGGCTACACCTTC
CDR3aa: CSVEDQPGGSGYTF

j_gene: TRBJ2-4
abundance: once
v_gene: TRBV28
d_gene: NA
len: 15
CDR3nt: TGTGCCAGCAGTTCGGGCGGGGTAGCCAAAAACATTCAGTACTTC
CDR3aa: CASSSGGVAKNIQYF

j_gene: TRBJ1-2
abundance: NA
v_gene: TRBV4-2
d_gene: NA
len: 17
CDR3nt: TGTGCCAGCAGCCAAGATATAGGGGCAGGGGTCGGCTATGGCTACACCTTC
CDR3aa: CASSQDIGAGVGYGYTF

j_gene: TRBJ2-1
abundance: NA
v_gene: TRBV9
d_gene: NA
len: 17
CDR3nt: TGTGCCAGCAGCGTAAGTCCCTGGCAGGGCAATTACAATGAGCAGTTCTTC
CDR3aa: CASSVSPWQGNYNEQFF

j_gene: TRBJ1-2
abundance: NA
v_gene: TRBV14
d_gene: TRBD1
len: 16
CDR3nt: TGTGCCAGCAGCCATCCCTCACAGGGGCTGGTTGCTGGCTACACCTTC
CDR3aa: CASSHPSQGLVAGYTF

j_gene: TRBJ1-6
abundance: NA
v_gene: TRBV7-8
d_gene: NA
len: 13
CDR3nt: TGTGCCAGCAGCTTAGAACGACCTTCACCCCTCCACTTT
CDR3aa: CASSLERPSPLHF

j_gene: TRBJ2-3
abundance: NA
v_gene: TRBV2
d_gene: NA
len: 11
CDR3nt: TGTGCCAGCACTAACACAGATACGCAGTATTTT
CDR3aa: CASTNTDTQYF

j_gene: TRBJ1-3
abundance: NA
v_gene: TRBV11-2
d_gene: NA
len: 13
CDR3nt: TGTGCCAGCAGCTTAGTACAGGGAAACACCATATATTTT
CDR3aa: CASSLVQGNTIYF

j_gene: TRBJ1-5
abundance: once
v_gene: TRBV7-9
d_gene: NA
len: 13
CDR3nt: TGTGCCAGCATGCTAGGTTGGGGTCAGCCCCAGCATTTT
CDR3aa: CASMLGWGQPQHF

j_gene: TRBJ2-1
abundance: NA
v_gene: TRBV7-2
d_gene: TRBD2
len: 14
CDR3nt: TGTGCCAGCAGCACCCGGACTAGCGGGAGTAGGCAGTTCTTC
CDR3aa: CASSTRTSGSRQFF

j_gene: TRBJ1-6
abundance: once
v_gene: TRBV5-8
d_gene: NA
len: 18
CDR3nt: TGTGCCAGCAGCTTGGCCCGAATCGGAAGCTCCTATAATTCACCCCTCCACTTT
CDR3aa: CASSLARIGSSYNSPLHF

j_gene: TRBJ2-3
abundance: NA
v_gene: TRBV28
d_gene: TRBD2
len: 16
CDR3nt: TGTGCCAGCAGTCCGCGACTAGCGGGAGGGCCAGATACGCAGTATTTT
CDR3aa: CASSPRLAGGPDTQYF

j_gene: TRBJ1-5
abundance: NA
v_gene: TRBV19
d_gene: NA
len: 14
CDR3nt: TGTGCCAGTAAGGGCAGTTATAGCAATCAGCCCCAGCATTTT
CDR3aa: CASKGSYSNQPQHF

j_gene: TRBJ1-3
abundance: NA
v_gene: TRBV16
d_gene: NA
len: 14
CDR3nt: TGTGCCAGCAGCCAATCGATACAAGGAAACACCATATATTTT
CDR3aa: CASSQSIQGNTIYF

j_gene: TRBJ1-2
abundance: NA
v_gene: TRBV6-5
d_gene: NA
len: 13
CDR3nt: TGTGCCAGCCGAGCAGATACTAACTATGGCTACACCTTC
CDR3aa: CASRADTNYGYTF

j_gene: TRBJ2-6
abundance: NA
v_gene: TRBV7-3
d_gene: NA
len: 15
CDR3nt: TGTGCCAGCAGCTTAAGAGGGTCTGGGGCCAACGTCCTGACTTTC
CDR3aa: CASSLRGSGANVLTF

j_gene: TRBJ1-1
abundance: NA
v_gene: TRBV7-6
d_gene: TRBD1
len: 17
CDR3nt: TGTGCCAGCAGCTTAGCAGGGGGCAGCTTCATGAACACTGAAGCTTTCTTT
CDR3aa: CASSLAGGSFMNTEAFF

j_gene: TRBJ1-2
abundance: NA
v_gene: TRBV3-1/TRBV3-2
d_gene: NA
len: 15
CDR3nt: TGTGCCAGCAGCCAAGATAGGAGGGGACCCTATGGCTACACCTTC
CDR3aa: CASSQDRRGPYGYTF

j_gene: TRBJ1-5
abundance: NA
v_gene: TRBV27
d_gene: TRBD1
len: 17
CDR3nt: TGTGCCAGCAGTCCGCAAAGGGACAGTGGGATCAATCAGCCCCAGCATTTT
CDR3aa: CASSPQRDSGINQPQHF

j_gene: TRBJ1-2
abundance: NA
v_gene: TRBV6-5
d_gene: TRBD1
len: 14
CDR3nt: TGTGCCAGCAGCAGGGACAGGGAGGGCTATGGCTACACCTTC
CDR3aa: CASSRDREGYGYTF

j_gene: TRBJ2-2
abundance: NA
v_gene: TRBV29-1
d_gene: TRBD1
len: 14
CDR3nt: TGCAGCGTTGCGGGACAGGGCAACACCGGGGAGCTGTTTTTT
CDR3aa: CSVAGQGNTGELFF

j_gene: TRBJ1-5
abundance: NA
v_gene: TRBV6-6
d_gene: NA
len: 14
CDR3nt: TGTGCCAGCAGTTACTCGAAACAGAATCAGCCCCAGCATTTT
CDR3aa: CASSYSKQNQPQHF

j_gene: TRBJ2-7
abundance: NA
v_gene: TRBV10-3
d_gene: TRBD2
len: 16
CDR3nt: TGTGCCATCAGTGACAAGCGCGGCGGGAGCTCCTACGAGCAGTACTTC
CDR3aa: CAISDKRGGSSYEQYF

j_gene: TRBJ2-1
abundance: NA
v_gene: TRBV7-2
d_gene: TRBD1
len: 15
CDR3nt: TGTGCCAGCAGACAGGGGGGACAGGGGTACAATGAGCAGTTCTTC
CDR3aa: CASRQGGQGYNEQFF

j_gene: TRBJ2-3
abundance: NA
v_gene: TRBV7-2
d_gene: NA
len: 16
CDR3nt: TGTGCCAGCAGCTTAGGTTTGGGGGCCGACACAGATACGCAGTATTTT
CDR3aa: CASSLGLGADTDTQYF

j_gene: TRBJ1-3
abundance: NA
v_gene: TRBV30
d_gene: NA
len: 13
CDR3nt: TGTGCCTGGTGTGAGGGGAGTGGAAACACCATATATTTT
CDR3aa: CAWCEGSGNTIYF

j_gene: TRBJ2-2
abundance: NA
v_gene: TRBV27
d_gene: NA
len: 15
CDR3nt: TGTGCCAGCAGTTTTTATTTAGGGGGAACCGGGGAGCTGTTTTTT
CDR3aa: CASSFYLGGTGELFF

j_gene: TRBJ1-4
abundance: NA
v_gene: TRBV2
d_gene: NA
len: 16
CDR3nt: TGTGCCAGCACCGGGGGATTGGGTTCGACTAATGAAAAACTGTTTTTT
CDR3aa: CASTGGLGSTNEKLFF

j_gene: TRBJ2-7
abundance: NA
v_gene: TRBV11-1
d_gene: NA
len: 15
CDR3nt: TGTGCCAGCAGCTTGTTGGGGACAAGTTCCTACGAGCAGTACTTC
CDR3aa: CASSLLGTSSYEQYF